This TCR beta chain was profiled in a study of regulatory T cells in long-lasting Graves disease. Study background: Antithyroid drug intake by newly diagnosed Graves' patients had lasted under 3 months.

The sample's time point: newly diagnosed GD, antithyroid drugs for less than 3 months. The TCR library was made from RNA extracted from PBMCs. Notes on the study in general: No thyroid tissue was studied; the work used peripheral blood only.

TCR beta libraries were built with iRepertoire HTBI primers and Arm-PCR of CDR3 regions. TCRdb itself ran the multiplex PCR reads through MiXCR, one entry per CDR3 protein. The sample includes about 500,000 distinct CDR3 sequences, roughly 16% of them seen just once. About this clonotype: The target antigen is unknown.

The CDR3 has 15 residues. V lost 1 base and J 4 bases, leaving 10 bases between the germline ends. CDR1 and CDR2 (germline): SEHNR, FQNEAQ (reference sequence). The data also belong to a second study, concerning T cells in Graves' hyperthyroidism and ophthalmopathy. That paper notes: The patients, who ranged from 18 to 65 in age, presented with newly diagnosed hyperthyroidism lasting under 2 months. Patients showing uncontrolled infection, other autoimmune disease, pregnancy or lactation were ineligible.

The TCR comes from a man aged 35 to 55 with Graves disease. The chain carries TRBV7-9 and TRBJ2-2; no reliable D call. The sequencing here drew on peripheral blood mononuclear cells (PBMCs), taken at new diagnosis, from a patient treated with antithyroid drugs. The CDR3 sequence is CASSLVVGFTGELFF. The CDR3 DNA follows: TGTGCCAGCAGCTTAGTCGTGGGGTTCACCGGGGAGCTGTTTTTT.